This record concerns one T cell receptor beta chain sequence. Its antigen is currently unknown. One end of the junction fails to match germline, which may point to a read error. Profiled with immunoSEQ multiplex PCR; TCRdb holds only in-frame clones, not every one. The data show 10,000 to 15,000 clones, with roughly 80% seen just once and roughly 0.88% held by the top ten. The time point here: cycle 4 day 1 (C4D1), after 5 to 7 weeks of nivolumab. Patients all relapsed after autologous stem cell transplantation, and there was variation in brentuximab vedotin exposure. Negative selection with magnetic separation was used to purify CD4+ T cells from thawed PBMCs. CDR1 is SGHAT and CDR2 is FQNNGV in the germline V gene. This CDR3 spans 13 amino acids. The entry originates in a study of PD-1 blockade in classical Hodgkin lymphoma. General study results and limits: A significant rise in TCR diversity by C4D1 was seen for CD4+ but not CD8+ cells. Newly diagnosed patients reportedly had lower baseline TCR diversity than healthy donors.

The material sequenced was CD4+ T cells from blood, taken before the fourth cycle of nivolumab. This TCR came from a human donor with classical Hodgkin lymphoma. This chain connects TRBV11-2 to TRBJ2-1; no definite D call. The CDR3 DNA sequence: TGCGCCAGCAGCCACCCCTCCTACAATGAGCAGTTCTTC. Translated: CASSHPSYNEQFF.